This T cell receptor (beta chain) was sequenced in a study of blood T cell repertoires in COVID-19. On the study more broadly: The samples span acute and convalescent COVID-19 from the United States, Italy and Spain. T cells, B-cell-depleted T cells, or PBMCs provided the cDNA or gDNA that served as material.

Generated by immunoSEQ multiplex PCR, the TCRdb table keeps only in-frame clones and is missing some. This repertoire shows around 130,000 clones, approximately 80% found once; its top ten account for approximately 15%. In germline, CDR1 is LGHDT, CDR2 YNNKEL (reference sequence). The CDR3 spans 14 residues. V gave up 6 bases and J gave up 0 bases, with 12 bases separating them. Sequencing was performed on peripheral blood. This chain joins TRBV3-1 (or the pseudogene TRBV3-2) and TRBJ2-7; tentatively, D is TRBD1 (6 bases). The clonotype comes from a man between 45 and 60 years old with acute or convalescent COVID-19. CDR3 bases: TGTGCCAGCAGTGGGGGCCCGAGCTCCTACGAGCAGTACTTC. Amino acid sequence: CASSGGPSSYEQYF.